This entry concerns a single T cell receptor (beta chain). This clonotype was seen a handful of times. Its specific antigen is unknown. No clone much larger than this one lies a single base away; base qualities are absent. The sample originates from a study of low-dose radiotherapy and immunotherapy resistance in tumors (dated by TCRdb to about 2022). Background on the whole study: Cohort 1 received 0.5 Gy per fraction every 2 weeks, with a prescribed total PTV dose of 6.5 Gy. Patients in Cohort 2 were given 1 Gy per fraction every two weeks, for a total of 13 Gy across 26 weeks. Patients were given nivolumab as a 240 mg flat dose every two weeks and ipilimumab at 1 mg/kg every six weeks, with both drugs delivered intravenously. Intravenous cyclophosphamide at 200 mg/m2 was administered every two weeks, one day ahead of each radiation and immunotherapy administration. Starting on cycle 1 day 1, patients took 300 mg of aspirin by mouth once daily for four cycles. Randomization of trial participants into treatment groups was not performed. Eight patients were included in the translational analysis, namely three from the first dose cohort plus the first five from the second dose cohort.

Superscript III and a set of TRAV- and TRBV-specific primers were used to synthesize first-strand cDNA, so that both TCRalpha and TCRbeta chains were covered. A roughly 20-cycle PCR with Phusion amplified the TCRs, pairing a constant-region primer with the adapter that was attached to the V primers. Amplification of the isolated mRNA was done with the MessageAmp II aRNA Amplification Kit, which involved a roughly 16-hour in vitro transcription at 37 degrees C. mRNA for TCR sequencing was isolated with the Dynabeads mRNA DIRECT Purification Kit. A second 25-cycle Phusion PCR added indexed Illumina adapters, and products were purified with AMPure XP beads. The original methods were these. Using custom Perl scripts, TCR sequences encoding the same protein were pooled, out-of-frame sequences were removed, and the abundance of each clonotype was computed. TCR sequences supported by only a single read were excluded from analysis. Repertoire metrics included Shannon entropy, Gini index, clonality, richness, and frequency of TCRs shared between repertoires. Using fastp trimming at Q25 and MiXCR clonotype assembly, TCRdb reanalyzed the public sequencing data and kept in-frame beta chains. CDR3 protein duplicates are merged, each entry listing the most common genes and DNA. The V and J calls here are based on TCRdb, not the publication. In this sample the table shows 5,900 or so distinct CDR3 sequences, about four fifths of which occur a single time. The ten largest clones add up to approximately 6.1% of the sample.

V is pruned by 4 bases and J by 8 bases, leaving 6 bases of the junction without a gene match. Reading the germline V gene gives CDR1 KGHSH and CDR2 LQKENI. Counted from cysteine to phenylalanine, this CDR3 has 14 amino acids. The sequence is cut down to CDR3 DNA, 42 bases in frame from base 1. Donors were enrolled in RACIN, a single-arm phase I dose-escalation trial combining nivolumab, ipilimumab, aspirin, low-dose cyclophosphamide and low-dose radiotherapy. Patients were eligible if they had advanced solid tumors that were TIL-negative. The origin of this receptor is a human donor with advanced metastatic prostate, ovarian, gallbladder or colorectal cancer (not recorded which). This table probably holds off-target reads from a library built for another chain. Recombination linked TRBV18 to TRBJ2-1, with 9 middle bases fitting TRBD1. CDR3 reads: CASSRTGGRDEQFF. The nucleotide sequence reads TGTGCCAGCTCACGAACAGGGGGCCGGGATGAGCAGTTCTTC.